The 2 T cell receptor beta chains reported below all come from one sample, sequenced in a study of cytomegalovirus exposure and HLA in healthy donors. It was with 60 Vbeta and 13 Jbeta primers that the PCR ran. Profiling relied on immunoSEQ multiplex PCR, and the TCRdb table lists in-frame clones only, not all of them. The sample lists approximately 85,000 clones, less than 65% occurring once. The sample was PBMCs. These TCRs come from a woman aged 25 to 45 in good health and CMV-seropositive.

The gene calls are TRBV6-1 and TRBJ1-2, with a possible D match to TRBD1 (6 bases). The germline gives CDR1 MNHNS, CDR2 SASEGT. Trimming removed 5 bases from V and 0 bases from J, with 10 bases in between. This CDR3 contains 14 residues. CDR3 DNA sequence: TGTGCCAGCAGTTCCGACAGGACTAACTATGGCTACACCTTC. It encodes CASSSDRTNYGYTF.

The chain carries TRBV11-2 and TRBJ1-2; the D gene is possibly TRBD1 (5 bases). V lost 2 bases, J lost 4 bases, and 20 bases lay in between. The germline V gene has CDR1 SGHAT and CDR2 FQNNGV. The CDR3 covers 17 residues. The CDR3 nucleotides read TGTGCCAGCAGCTTATTGGCCCGACCGGCAGGGTCCTATGGCTACACCTTC. Protein: CASSLLARPAGSYGYTF.